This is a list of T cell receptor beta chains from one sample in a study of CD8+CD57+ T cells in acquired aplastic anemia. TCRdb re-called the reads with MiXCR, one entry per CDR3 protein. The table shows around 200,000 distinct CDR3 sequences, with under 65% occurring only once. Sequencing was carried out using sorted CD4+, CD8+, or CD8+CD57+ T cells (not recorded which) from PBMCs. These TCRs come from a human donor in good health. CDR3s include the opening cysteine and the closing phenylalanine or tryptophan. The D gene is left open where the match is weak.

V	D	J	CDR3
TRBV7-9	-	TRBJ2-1	CASSNRDYNEQFF
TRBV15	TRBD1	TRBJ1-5	CATSRLITGGYSNQPQHF
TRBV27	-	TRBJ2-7	CASSPPRGEQYF
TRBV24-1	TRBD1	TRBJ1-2	CATSDRDSENYGYTF
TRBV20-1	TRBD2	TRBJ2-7	CSAPYLTGTSGDYEQYF
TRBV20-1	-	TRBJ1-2	CSADPPGANYGYTF
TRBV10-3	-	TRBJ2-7	CAAQGVREQYF
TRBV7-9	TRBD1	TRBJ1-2	CASSSYRGGSYGYTF
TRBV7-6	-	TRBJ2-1	CASSLVGGNEQFF
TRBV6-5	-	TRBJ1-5	CASSNGVYSNQPQHF
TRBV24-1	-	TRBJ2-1	CATSEGSGNEQFF
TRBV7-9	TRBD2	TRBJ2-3	CASSAETSGGDTQYF
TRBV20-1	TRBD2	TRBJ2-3	CSAPGLVTDTQYF
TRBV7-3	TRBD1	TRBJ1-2	CASSLHQGGAAGYTF
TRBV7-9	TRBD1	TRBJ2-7	CASSNGQGNPEQYF
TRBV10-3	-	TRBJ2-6	CAISVGGTKPADSGANVLTF
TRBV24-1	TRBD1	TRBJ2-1	CATRGSGGGYNEQFF
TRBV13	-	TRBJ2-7	CASGAGPEQYF
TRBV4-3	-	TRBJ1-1	CASSQDRIRESNTEAFF
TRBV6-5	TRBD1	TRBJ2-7	CASSWGQGAYEQYF
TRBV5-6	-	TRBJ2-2	CASSRLTGLPNTGELFF
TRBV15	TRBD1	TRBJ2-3	CATSRDRGQQGDTQYF
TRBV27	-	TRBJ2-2	CASSFAGELFF
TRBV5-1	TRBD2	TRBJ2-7	CASSQLARTYEQYF
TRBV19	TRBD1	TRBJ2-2	CASSARDRPTGELFF
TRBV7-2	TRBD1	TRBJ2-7	CASSPRWGTGHYEQYF
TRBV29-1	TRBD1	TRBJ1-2	CSVTGAANYGYTF
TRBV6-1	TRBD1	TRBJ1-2	CASRDGTGLYGYTF
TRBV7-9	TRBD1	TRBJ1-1	CASSLGTGETEAFF
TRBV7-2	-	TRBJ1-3	CASSLSFNRDRVGNTIYF
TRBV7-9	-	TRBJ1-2	CASNLGYGYTF
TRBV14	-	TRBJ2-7	CASSPSAGYEQYF
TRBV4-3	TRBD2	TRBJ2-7	CASSQHRLAPNEQYF
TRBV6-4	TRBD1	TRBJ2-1	CASSTGEAYNEQFF
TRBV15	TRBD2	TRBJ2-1	CATSRDLWASGDQSSYNEQFF
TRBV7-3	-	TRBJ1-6	CASSLGGSDPLHF
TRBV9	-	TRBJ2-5	CASSVAVGQGQETQYF
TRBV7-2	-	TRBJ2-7	CASSPQAAGFILEQYF
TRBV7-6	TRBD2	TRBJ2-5	CASSFAPKTSGGNQETQYF
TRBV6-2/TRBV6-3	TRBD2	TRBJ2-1	CASSSPLTSGDYNEQFF
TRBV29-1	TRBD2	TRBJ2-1	CSVEGIGLATPYNEQFF
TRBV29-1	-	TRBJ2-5	CSVRATTTRETQYF
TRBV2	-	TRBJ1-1	CASITGTEAFF
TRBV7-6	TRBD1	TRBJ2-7	CASSPTRQGAYEQYF
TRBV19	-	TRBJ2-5	CASDGGQIGETQYF
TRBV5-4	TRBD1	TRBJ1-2	CASSPRGGGNGYTF
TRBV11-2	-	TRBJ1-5	CASSSRGQPQHF
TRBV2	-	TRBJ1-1	CATTLVENTEAFF
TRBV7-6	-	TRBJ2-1	CASRSVGRQFF
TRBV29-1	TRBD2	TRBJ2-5	CSFLGGLGRETQYF
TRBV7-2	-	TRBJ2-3	CASRTDIGTRTDTQYF
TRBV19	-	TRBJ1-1	CASSPGVVMAGQPNTETFF
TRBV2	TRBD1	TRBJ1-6	CASSETGRNSPLHF
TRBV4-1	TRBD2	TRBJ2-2	CASSHGTSGKGTNTGELFF
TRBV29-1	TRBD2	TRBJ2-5	CSVALAGSQETQYF
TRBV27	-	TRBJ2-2	CASTLGGPNTGELFF